The TCR beta chain under discussion was sequenced for a study of early T cells in non-severe SARS-CoV-2 infection. Study background: Sequenced bulk RNA came from whole blood that was unsorted, and chains were unpaired.

Whole-study findings and limits: Matching results from VDJdb favored anti-spike CD8 responses, leaving private and CD4 specificities undetected.

In regard to this clonotype: Its antigen is currently unknown. A much larger clone differs from this one at a single base, so this may be a read error.

Molecules of cDNA were individually given unique molecular identifiers that were attached to them. TCRdb reanalysed the 5' RACE reads using MiXCR and keeps one entry per CDR3 protein. The profile shows over 30,000 distinct CDR3 sequences, approximately 7.1% of them singletons. The clonotype was recovered from an adult who was a healthcare worker with PCR-confirmed SARS-CoV-2 infection or an uninfected control (not recorded which). The sample consisted of whole blood, taken at baseline.

The CDR3 coding sequence is TGTGACAGCAGCTCTAGCGGGGGGCTCTACAATGAGCAGTTCTTC. This gives the protein CDSSSSGGLYNEQFF. This rearrangement joins TRBV5-4 to TRBJ2-1; 11 positions match TRBD2. CDR1 and CDR2 from the germline V gene are SGHNT and YYREEE (reference sequence). CDR3 length: 15 residues.